Included here is one T cell receptor beta chain sequence, with context. Its antigen is as yet unknown. The data stem from a study of OX40 agonist ivuxolimab in advanced cancers. In the study overall: The dose of intravenous ivuxolimab that patients received every 2 weeks ranged from 0.01 to 10 mg/kg.

Germline V gene lookup returns CDR1 SGHTA and CDR2 FQGNSA. The CDR3 extends over 12 amino acids. V gave up 4 bases and J gave up 7 bases, with 8 bases separating them. Only in-frame clones appear in the TCRdb table, and some are missing; sequencing was by immunoSEQ multiplex PCR. The sample lists approximately 90,000 clones, around 85% occurring once. Points from the study as a whole: In the 0.1-3.0 mg/kg groups, partial responders showed among the lowest expansion. Mean expanded clone counts were higher in CD8+ than CD4+ T cells.

The genes are TRBV7-2 and TRBJ1-5; D remains ambiguous. This clonotype was obtained from an adult with an advanced solid tumor such as melanoma, head and neck, liver or kidney cancer. The sequences come from CD4+ or CD8+ T cells sorted from blood, collected in a trial of the OX40 agonist ivuxolimab. The CDR3 DNA reads as TGTGCCAGCAGCTACCCCGGGCAGCCCCAGCATTTT. Encoded protein: CASSYPGQPQHF.